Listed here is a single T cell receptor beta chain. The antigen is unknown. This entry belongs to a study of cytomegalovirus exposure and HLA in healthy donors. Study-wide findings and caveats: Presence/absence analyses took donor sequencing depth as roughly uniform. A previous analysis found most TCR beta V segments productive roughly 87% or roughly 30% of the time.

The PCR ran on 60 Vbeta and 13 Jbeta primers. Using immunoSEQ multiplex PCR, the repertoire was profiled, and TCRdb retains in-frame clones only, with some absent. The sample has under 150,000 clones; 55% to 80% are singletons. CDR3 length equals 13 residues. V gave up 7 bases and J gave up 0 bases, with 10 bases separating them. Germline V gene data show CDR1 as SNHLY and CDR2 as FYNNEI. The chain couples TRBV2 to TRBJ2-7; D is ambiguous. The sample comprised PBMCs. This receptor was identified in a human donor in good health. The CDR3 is CASTGGYSYEQYF. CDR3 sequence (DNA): TGTGCCAGCACCGGCGGATACTCCTACGAGCAGTACTTC.